What follows are 17 T cell receptor beta chains derived from one specimen sequenced in a study of cytomegalovirus exposure and HLA in healthy donors. Here immunoSEQ multiplex PCR was the method, and the copy in TCRdb shows in-frame clones only, minus some. The sample yields approximately 160,000 clones, around 90% seen once. What was sequenced was PBMCs. These receptors came from a young woman in good health and CMV-seropositive.

The chain carries TRBV6-6 and TRBJ2-2; a possible D gene is TRBD1 (6 bases). Per the germline V gene, CDR1 is MNHNY and CDR2 is SVGAGI (reference sequence). The length of the CDR3 is 16 residues. V lost 4 bases to trimming and J lost 7 bases, with 19 bases between them. The CDR3 nucleotides are TGTGCCAGCAGTTCGTGGGGGTACTCACAGGGCGGGGAGCTGTTTTTT. Translated, it gives CASSSWGYSQGGELFF.

The chain carries TRBV4-2 and TRBJ2-1, with D perhaps TRBD1 (6 bases). Trimming left V 5 bases short and J 7 bases short, with 12 bases between. The CDR3 runs 13 residues. Germline CDR1 LGHNA, CDR2 YNFKEQ. The CDR3 nucleotides are TGTGCCAGCAGCGAACAGGGTGGGAATGAGCAGTTCTTC. Amino acid sequence: CASSEQGGNEQFF.

The J gene is TRBJ2-3, the V gene TRBV7-2; 11 bases agree with TRBD2. The germline CDR1 and CDR2 sequences are SGHTA and FQGNSA. The CDR3 loop spans 18 amino acids. After removal of 6 bases from V and 0 bases from J, the junction contained 11 bases not matched to a gene. CDR3 protein: CASRGGASGRTSTDTQYF. The CDR3 DNA reads TGTGCCAGCAGGGGCGGGGCTAGCGGGAGGACTAGCACAGATACGCAGTATTTT. Looking up the rest from reference TRBV7-2 and TRBJ2-3 gives the full variable domain: GAGVSQSPSNKVTEKGKDVELRCDPISGHTALYWYRQSLGQGLEFLIYFQGNSAPDKSGLPSDRFSAERTGGSVSTLTIQRTQQEDSAVYLCASRGGASGRTSTDTQYFGPGTRLTVL.

The rearrangement joins TRBV29-1 to TRBJ2-5, with a tentative D call TRBD1 (5 bases). This CDR3 contains 12 residues. Trimming removed 8 bases at V and 4 bases at J, with 14 bases between. Germline values: CDR1 SQVTM, CDR2 ANQGSEA. CDR3 in DNA: TGCAGCTATGGGGCCTTTGGAGAGACCCAGTACTTC. This sequence encodes CSYGAFGETQYF.

The DNA for the CDR3 is TGTGCCACCAGCAGAGACCAGGGTACGGGGGCCAACGTCCTGACTTTC. This encodes CATSRDQGTGANVLTF. This sequence joins TRBV15 and TRBJ2-6, with D perhaps matching TRBD1 (5 bases). The CDR3 is made up of 16 amino acids. Germline CDR1 LNHNV, CDR2 YYDKDF (reference sequence). Trimming stripped 0 bases from V and 4 bases from J, with 10 bases between.

In DNA form, the CDR3 reads TGTGCCAGCAGTCGACAGGGGGGGCCCCAAGAGACCCAGTACTTC. Translating gives CASSRQGGPQETQYF. The gene calls are TRBV2 and TRBJ2-5, with TRBD1 matching over 9 bases. With V trimmed by 5 bases and J by 1 base, 5 bases remained unmatched. Per germline, CDR1 SNHLY and CDR2 FYNNEI. CDR3 length: 15 amino acids.

The V and J genes are TRBV6-6 and TRBJ1-5; TRBD1 matches at 8 bases. This CDR3 comprises 14 residues. The ends lost 6 bases at V and 6 bases at J; junction bases unmatched: 7. Germline-derived CDR1 and CDR2 are MNHNY and SVGAGI (reference sequence). The CDR3 DNA sequence: TGTGCCAGCAGAGGACAGGGTCTGACTCAGCCCCAGCATTTT. It codes for CASRGQGLTQPQHF.

J is TRBJ1-1 and V is TRBV28; 12 bases are a match to TRBD1. After removal of 5 bases from V and 7 bases from J, the junction contained 14 bases not matched to a gene. The CDR3 spans 17 residues. Germline lookup yields CDR1 MDHEN and CDR2 SYDVKM. CDR3 DNA sequence: TGTGCCAGCAGTACCCTTGGCGGGGACAGGGGGCGGAATGAAGCTTTCTTT. Its protein product is CASSTLGGDRGRNEAFF.

Here the CDR3 DNA reads TGCGCCAGCAGCGGAATAGCGGGAGGATCCGGGGAGCTGTTTTTT. Residues: CASSGIAGGSGELFF. The chain couples TRBV10-1 to TRBJ2-2; 10 bases map to TRBD2. Germline V gene data show CDR1 as WNHNN and CDR2 as SYGVQD (reference sequence). The CDR3 loop spans 15 amino acids. V gave up 6 bases and J gave up 6 bases; unmatched junction bases: 7.

The rearrangement links TRBV28 to TRBJ2-7, with D possibly matching TRBD1 (5 bases). Germline V gene data show CDR1 as MDHEN and CDR2 as SYDVKM. The CDR3 has 12 residues. V lost 7 bases and J 12 bases, leaving 19 bases between the germline ends. The CDR3 loop reads CASTTTEGAWYF. The CDR3 nucleotides read TGTGCCAGCACTACAACGGAAGGGGCATGGTACTTC.

The V and J genes are TRBV5-1 and TRBJ1-3; 10 positions agree with TRBD1. The CDR3 length is 15 residues. V was clipped by 4 bases and J by 4 bases; unmatched bases: 5. Germline V lookup: CDR1 SGHRS, CDR2 YFSETQ. CDR3 sequence (DNA): TGCGCCAGCAGCACCGGGACAGGGGACGGAAACACCATATATTTT. It is translated as CASSTGTGDGNTIYF.

This chain connects TRBV7-2 to TRBJ2-7; 7 bases agree with TRBD1. This CDR3 is 15 amino acids long. In germline, CDR1 is SGHTA, CDR2 FQGNSA. The junction had 6 bases not matched to a gene; V was cut back by 1 base and J by 3 bases. The CDR3: CASSLGGGASYEQYF. CDR3 nucleotide sequence: TGTGCCAGCAGCTTAGGAGGGGGCGCGAGCTACGAGCAGTACTTC.

J is TRBJ2-1 and V is TRBV27, with D possibly being TRBD2 (6 bases). Germline CDR1 reads MNHEY; CDR2 reads SMNVEV (reference sequence). Between the trimmed V and J ends, which lost 6 bases and 3 bases, there was a span of 18 bases. There are 16 residues in the CDR3. For the CDR3, the DNA is TGTGCCAGCAGGACCGCTGGGGGGTGGTACTACAATGAGCAGTTCTTC. Translation: CASRTAGGWYYNEQFF.

The rearrangement uses TRBV12-2 and TRBJ2-1; TRBD2 was called by the table and not checked on the DNA. TRBV12-2 is reported as a pseudogene. This CDR3 region has 18 residues. CDR3 sequence (DNA): TGTGCAAGTCCCTCCTCCCCACTAGCGGCGAGCTCCTACAATGAGCAGTTCTTC. It is translated as CASPSSPLAASSYNEQFF.

The chain recombines TRBV9 with TRBJ2-7; D is perhaps TRBD2 (6 bases). Germline CDR1 and CDR2: SGDLS and YYNGEE. V lost 4 bases and J lost 0, with 17 bases in between. The CDR3 spans 16 residues. The CDR3 here is CASSTDSGQSSYEQYF. CDR3 coding DNA: TGTGCCAGCAGCACAGACAGCGGGCAGAGCTCCTACGAGCAGTACTTC. Based on the CDR3 plus reference TRBV9 and TRBJ2-7, the full variable domain is DSGVTQTPKHLITATGQRVTLRCSPRSGDLSVYWYQQSLDQGLQFLIQYYNGEERAKGNILERFSAQQFPDLHSELNLSSLELGDSALYFCASSTDSGQSSYEQYFGPGTRLTVT.

This chain connects TRBV4-2 to TRBJ2-7, with 10 bases aligning to TRBD2. This CDR3 has 16 amino acids. V was clipped by 0 bases and J by 3 bases; unmatched bases: 5. In germline, CDR1 is LGHNA, CDR2 YNFKEQ. CDR3 DNA sequence: TGTGCCAGCAGCCAAGATCAAGCGGGAGGGGGCTACGAGCAGTACTTC. Residues: CASSQDQAGGGYEQYF.

V usage is TRBV6-1 and J usage is TRBJ1-2; tentatively, D is TRBD1 (5 bases). V dropped 4 bases and J dropped 4 bases, with 10 bases sitting between them. Germline V lookup: CDR1 MNHNS, CDR2 SASEGT. The CDR3 covers 13 residues. This CDR3 reads CASSAWGGYGYTF. In DNA form, the CDR3 reads TGTGCCAGCAGTGCTTGGGGGGGCTATGGCTACACCTTC.